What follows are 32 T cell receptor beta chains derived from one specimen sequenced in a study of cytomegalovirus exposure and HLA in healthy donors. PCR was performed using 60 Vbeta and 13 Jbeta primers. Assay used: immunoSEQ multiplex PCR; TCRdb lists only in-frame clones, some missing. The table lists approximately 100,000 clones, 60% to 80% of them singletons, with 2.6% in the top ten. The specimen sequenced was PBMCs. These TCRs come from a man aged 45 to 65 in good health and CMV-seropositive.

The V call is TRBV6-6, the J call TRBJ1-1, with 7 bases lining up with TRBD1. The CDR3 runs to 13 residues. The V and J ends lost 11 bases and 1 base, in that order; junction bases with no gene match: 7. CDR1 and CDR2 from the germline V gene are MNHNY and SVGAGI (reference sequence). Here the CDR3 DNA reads TGTGCCGTTCACAGGGGAACGAACACTGAAGCTTTCTTT. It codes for CAVHRGTNTEAFF.

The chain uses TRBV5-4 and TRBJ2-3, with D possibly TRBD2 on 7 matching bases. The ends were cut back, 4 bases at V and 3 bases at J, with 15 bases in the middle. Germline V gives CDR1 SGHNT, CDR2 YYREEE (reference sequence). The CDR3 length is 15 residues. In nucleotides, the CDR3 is TGTGCCAGCAGCCGTGACGGGGGGCAGACAGATACGCAGTATTTT. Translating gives CASSRDGGQTDTQYF. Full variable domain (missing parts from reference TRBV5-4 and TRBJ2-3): ETGVTQSPTHLIKTRGQQVTLRCSSQSGHNTVSWYQQALGQGPQFIFQYYREEENGRGNFPPRFSGLQFPNYSSELNVNALELDDSALYLCASSRDGGQTDTQYFGPGTRLTVL.

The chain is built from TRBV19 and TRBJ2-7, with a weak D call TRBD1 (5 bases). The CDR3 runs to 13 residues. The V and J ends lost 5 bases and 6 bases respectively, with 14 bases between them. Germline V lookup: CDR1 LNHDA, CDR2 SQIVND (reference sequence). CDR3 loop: CASSQQGLSEQYF. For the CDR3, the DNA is TGTGCCAGTAGTCAGCAGGGCTTGAGCGAGCAGTACTTC.

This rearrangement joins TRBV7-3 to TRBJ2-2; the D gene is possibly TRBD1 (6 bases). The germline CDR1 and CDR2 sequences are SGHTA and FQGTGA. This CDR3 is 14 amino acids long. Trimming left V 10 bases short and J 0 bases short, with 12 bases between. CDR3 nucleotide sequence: TGTGCCACCACCGGGACACCGAACACCGGGGAGCTGTTTTTT. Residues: CATTGTPNTGELFF.

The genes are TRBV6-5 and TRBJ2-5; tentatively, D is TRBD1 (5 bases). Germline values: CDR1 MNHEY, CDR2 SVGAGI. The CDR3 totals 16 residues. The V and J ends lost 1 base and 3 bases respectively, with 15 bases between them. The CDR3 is CASSYWQGNVEETQYF. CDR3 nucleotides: TGTGCCAGCAGTTACTGGCAGGGTAACGTGGAAGAGACCCAGTACTTC.

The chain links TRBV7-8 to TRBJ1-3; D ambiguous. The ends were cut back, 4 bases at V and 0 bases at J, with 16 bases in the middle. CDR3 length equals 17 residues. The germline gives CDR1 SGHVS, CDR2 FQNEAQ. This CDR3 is CASSSPPLVSSGNTIYF. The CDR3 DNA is TGTGCCAGCAGCTCTCCACCCCTAGTTAGCTCTGGAAACACCATATATTTT.

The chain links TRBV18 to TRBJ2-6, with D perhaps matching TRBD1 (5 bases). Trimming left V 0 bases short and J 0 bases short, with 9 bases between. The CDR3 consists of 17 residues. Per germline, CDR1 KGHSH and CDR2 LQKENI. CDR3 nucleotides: TGTGCCAGCTCACCACCCGCGGACATCTCTGGGGCCAACGTCCTGACTTTC. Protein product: CASSPPADISGANVLTF. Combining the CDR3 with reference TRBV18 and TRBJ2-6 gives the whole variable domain NAGVMQNPRHLVRRRGQEARLRCSPMKGHSHVYWYRQLPEEGLKFMVYLQKENIIDESGMPKERFSAEFPKEGPSILRIQQVVRGDSAAYFCASSPPADISGANVLTFGAGSRLTVL.

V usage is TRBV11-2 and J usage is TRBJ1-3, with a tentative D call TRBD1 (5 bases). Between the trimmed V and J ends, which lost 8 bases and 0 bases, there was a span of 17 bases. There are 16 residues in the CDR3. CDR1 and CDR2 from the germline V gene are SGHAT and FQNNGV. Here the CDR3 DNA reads TGTGCCAGCGCCATCGGGGGGATACGCTCTGGAAACACCATATATTTT. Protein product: CASAIGGIRSGNTIYF.

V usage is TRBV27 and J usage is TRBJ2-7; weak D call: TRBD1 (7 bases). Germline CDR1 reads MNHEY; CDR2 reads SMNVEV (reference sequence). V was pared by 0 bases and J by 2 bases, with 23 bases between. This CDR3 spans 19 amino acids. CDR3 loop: CASSLSHTRQGLQPYEQYF. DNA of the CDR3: TGTGCCAGCAGTTTATCCCATACCCGACAGGGACTCCAACCCTACGAGCAGTACTTC.

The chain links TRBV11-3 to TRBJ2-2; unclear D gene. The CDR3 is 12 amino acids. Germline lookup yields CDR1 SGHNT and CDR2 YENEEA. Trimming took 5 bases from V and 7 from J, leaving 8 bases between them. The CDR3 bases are TGTGCCAGCAGCCCCGAGGACGGGGAGCTGTTTTTT. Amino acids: CASSPEDGELFF.

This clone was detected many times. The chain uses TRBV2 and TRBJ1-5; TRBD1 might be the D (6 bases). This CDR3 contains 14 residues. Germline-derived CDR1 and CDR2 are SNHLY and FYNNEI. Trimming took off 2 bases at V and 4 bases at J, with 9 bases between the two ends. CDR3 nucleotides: TGTGCCAGCAGTGAATGGACAGCTAATCAGCCCCAGCATTTT. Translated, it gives CASSEWTANQPQHF.

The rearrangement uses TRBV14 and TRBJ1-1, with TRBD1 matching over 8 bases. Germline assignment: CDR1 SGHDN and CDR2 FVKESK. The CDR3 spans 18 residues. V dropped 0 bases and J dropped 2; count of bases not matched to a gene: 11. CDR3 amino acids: CASSQEFEQGVGNTEAFF. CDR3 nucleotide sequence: TGTGCCAGCAGCCAAGAATTCGAACAGGGGGTAGGAAACACTGAAGCTTTCTTT.

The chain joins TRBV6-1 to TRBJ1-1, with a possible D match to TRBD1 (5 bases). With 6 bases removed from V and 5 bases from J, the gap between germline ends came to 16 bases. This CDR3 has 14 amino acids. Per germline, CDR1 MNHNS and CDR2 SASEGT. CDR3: CASRRGGYGTEAFF. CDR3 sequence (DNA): TGTGCCAGCAGGCGGGGGGGGTATGGGACTGAAGCTTTCTTT.

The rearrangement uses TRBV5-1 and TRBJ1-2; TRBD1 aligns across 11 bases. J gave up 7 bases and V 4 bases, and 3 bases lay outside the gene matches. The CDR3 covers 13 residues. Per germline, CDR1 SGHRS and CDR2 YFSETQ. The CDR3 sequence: CASSGGTGGGYTF. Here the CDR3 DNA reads TGCGCCAGCAGCGGAGGGACAGGGGGTGGCTACACCTTC.

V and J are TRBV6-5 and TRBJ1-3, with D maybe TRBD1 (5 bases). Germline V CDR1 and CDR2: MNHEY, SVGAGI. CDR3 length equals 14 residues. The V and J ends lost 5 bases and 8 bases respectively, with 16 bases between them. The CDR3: CASSASGSGYTIYF. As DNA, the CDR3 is TGTGCCAGCAGTGCGTCCGGTTCAGGGTACACCATATATTTT.

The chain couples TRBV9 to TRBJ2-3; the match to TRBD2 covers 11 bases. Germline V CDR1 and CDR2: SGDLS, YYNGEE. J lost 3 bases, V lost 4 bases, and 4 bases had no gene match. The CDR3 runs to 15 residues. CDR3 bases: TGTGCCAGCAGCTTTAGCGGGAGGGCGACAGATACGCAGTATTTT. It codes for CASSFSGRATDTQYF.

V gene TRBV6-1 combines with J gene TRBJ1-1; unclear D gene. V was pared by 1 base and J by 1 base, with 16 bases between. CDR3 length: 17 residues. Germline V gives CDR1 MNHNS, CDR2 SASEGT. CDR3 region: CASSEGSLGLGNTEAFF. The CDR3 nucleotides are TGTGCCAGCAGTGAAGGAAGCCTAGGCCTGGGGAACACTGAAGCTTTCTTT.

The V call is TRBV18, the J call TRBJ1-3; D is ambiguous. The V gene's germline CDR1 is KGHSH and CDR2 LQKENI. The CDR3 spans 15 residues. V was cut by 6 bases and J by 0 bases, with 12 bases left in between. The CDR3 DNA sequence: TGTGCCAGCTCTCCCAGAATCCCCTCTGGAAACACCATATATTTT. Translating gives CASSPRIPSGNTIYF.

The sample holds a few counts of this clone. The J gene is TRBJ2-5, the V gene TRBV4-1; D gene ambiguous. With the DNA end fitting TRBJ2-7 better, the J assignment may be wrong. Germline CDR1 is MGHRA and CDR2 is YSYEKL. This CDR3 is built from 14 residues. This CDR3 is CASSQGSPAFEQYF. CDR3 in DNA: TGCGCCAGCAGCCAAGGCTCCCCCGCGTTCGAGCAGTACTTC.

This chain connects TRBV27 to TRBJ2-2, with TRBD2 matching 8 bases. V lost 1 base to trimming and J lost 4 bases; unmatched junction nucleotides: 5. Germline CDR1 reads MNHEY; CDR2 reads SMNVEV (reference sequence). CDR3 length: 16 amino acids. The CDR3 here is CASSLLGGGTTGELFF. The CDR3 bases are TGTGCCAGCAGTTTATTGGGCGGGGGGACCACCGGGGAGCTGTTTTTT.

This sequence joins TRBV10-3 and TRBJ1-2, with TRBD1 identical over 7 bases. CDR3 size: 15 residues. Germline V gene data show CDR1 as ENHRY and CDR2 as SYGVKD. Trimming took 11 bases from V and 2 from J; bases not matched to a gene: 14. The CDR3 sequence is CASNHPGQINYGYTF. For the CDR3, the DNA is TGTGCCTCTAACCACCCGGGACAGATAAACTATGGCTACACCTTC.

For the CDR3, the DNA is TGTGCCAGCAGCGAAGGGCCATCTTTCGGGGAAGGGCCCCAGCATTTT. It encodes CASSEGPSFGEGPQHF. The chain employs TRBV9 and TRBJ1-5; no clear D. The CDR3 sequence is 16 residues long. The V end was cut by 3 bases, the J end by 9 bases, with 22 bases between. Per the germline V gene, CDR1 is SGDLS and CDR2 is YYNGEE.

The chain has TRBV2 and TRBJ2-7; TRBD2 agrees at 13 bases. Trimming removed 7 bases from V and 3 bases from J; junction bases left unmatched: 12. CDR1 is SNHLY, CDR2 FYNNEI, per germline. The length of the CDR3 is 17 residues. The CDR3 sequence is CASTQEGLAGSYYEQYF. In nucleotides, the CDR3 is TGTGCCAGCACCCAGGAGGGACTAGCGGGAAGTTACTACGAGCAGTACTTC. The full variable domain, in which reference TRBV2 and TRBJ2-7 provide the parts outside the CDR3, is EPEVTQTPSHQVTQMGQEVILRCVPISNHLYFYWYRQILGQKVEFLVSFYNNEISEKSEIFDDQFSVERPDGSNFTLKIRSTKLEDSAMYFCASTQEGLAGSYYEQYFGPGTRLTVT.

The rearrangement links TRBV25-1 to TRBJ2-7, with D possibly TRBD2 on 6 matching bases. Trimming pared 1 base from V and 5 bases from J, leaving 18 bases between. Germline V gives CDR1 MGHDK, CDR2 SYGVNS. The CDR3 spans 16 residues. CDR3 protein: CASSELLGGSQDEQYF. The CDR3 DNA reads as TGTGCCAGCAGTGAATTACTCGGGGGTTCTCAGGACGAGCAGTACTTC.

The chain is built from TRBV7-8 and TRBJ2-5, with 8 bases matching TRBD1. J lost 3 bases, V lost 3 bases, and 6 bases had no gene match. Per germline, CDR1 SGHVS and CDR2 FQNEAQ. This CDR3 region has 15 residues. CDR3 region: CASSFSNRGEETQYF. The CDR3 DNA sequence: TGTGCCAGCAGCTTCTCCAACAGGGGGGAAGAGACCCAGTACTTC.

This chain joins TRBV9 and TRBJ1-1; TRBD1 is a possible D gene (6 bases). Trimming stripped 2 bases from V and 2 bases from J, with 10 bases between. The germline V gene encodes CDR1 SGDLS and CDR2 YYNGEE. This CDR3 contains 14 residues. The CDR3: CASSVQGSNTEAFF. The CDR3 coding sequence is TGTGCCAGCAGCGTCCAGGGGTCCAACACTGAAGCTTTCTTT.

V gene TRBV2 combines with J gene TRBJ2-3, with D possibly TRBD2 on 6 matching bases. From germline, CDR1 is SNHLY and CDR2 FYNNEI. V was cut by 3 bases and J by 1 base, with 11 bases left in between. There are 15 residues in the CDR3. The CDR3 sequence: CASSDALAGTDTQYF. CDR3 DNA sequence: TGTGCCAGCAGTGACGCGTTAGCGGGCACAGATACGCAGTATTTT.

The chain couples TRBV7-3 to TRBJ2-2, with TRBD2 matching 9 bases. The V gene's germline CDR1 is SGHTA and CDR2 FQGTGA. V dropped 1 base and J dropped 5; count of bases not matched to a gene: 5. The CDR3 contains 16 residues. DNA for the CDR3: TGTGCCAGCAGCTTAATAGCGGGAGTAGGTACCGGGGAGCTGTTTTTT. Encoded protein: CASSLIAGVGTGELFF.

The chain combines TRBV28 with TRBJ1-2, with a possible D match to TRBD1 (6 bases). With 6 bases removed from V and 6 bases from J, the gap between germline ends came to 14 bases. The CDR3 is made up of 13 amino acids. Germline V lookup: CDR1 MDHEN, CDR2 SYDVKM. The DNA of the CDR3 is TGTGCCAGCAGACTAGAGGACAGAAATGGCTACACCTTC. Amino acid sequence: CASRLEDRNGYTF.

The CDR3 here is CASSKEKLAGGGETQYF. The CDR3 DNA reads TGTGCCAGCAGCAAAGAGAAGCTAGCGGGGGGAGGAGAGACCCAGTACTTC. The V gene is TRBV21-1, the J gene TRBJ2-5; TRBD2, as called in the table, went unchecked against the DNA. TRBV21-1 is a listed pseudogene. CDR3 size: 17 residues.

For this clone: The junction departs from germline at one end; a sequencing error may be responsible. CDR3 in amino acids: CATTTGGGSGANGLTF. Here the CDR3 DNA reads TGTGCCACGACGACAGGGGGCGGCTCTGGGGCCAACGGCCTGACTTTC. The rearrangement links TRBV19 to TRBJ2-6, with 10 bases identical to TRBD1. From germline, CDR1 is LNHDA and CDR2 SQIVND (reference sequence). The CDR3 totals 16 residues.

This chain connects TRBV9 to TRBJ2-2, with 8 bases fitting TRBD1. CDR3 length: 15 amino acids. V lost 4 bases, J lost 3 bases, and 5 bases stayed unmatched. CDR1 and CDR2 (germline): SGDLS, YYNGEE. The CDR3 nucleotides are TGTGCCAGCAGCAAGGGACAGGCATACACCGGGGAGCTGTTTTTT. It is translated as CASSKGQAYTGELFF.